The clone carrying this T cell receptor beta chain was seen repeatedly, ten times or more. Its matching antigen is unknown. The authors made cDNA by 5'RACE with 10-nucleotide random UMIs. TCRdb processed the 5' RACE reads anew with MiXCR; each CDR3 protein has one entry. The sample includes over 55,000 distinct CDR3 sequences, about 10% of them seen just once. The sample belongs to a study of neurological immune-mediated disorders. Study results and caveats: Expanded clones shared no CDR3 amino acid sequences across subjects, suggesting private repertoires in all groups.

The trim removed 2 bases at V and 2 bases at J, leaving 11 bases unmatched. Germline CDR1 reads LGHNA; CDR2 reads YSLEER. This CDR3 has 17 amino acids. Time point indicated: longitudinal time-point 1 (baseline). The sequenced sample was PBMCs. This chain links TRBV4-3 with TRBJ2-5, with 7 bases that match TRBD2. The receptor was isolated from a male donor with HTLV-1-associated myelopathy (HAM/TSP). The CDR3, as DNA: TGCGCCAGCAGCCAATTATTTCCGGGAGGCCTGCAAGAGACCCAGTACTTC. It encodes CASSQLFPGGLQETQYF.